This T cell receptor beta chain was recovered during a study of early stage breast cancer tumors. Study as a whole: Average read coverage per sample was roughly 9.3-fold. Study-level results: In most of the 16 patients, blood comparison separated tumor from normal breast.

CDR1 and CDR2 (germline): WSHSY, SAAADI. The CDR3 has 13 amino acids. Trimming stripped 4 bases from V and 5 bases from J, with 11 bases between. Blood replicates held 0.5 ug DNA, tumor or normal breast about 1.5 ug, two each. Measured with immunoSEQ multiplex PCR; TCRdb has only the in-frame clones, and not every one. The sample has around 9,700 clones, around 75% seen once; the top ten hold approximately 15%. In regard to this clone: What it recognizes is unknown.

This sequence joins TRBV10-2 and TRBJ2-5; D might be TRBD1 (5 bases). The source is an older person with breast cancer. The source material was breast tumor tissue. The CDR3: CASSVGARETQYF. In nucleotides, the CDR3 is TGCGCCAGCAGTGTAGGGGCGCGGGAGACCCAGTACTTC.